The sequence of this TCR beta chain was determined in a study of CD8 T cells in Susac syndrome. RNA was extracted with the RNeasy kit, and a quantity of roughly 0.45 to 1 ug was reverse transcribed using random hexamers. Coverage of TCR beta CDR3 amplification by immunoSEQ multiplex PCR extended to 54 Vbeta and 13 Jbeta. MiXCR, applied by TCRdb to the immunoSEQ multiplex PCR reads, yields one record per CDR3 protein. The table lists 150,000 to 200,000 distinct CDR3 sequences, approximately 93% of them singletons. Sequencing of TCR beta drew on CD8+ and CD4+ T cells from blood. It was negative isolation that provided the CD8+ and CD4+ T cells, whereas TEMRA cells were enriched by FACS. The CDR3 consists of 14 residues. The germline gives CDR1 SGHRS, CDR2 YFSETQ. V lost 0 bases to trimming and J lost 8 bases, with 12 bases between them.

The chain has TRBV5-1 and TRBJ2-1; no reliable D call. The sample consisted of CD4+ T cells from PBMCs. This TCR was recovered from a human donor with multiple sclerosis. The CDR3 DNA reads as TGCGCCAGCAGCTTGGGGCAGGTAGGCGATGAGCAGTTCTTC. It codes for CASSLGQVGDEQFF.